The clone carrying this T cell receptor beta chain was seen a handful of times. The data were produced by immunoSEQ multiplex PCR, yet TCRdb's version contains in-frame clones alone and is incomplete. The sample lists around 230,000 clones; 85% to 90% were seen once. The data are from a study of blood T cell repertoires in COVID-19. Study-wide background: The analysed material was cDNA or gDNA that came from T cells, B-cell-depleted T cells, or PBMCs.

Patients at the Seattle site were enrolled during active infection and followed longitudinally. The V and J ends lost 3 bases and 6 bases, in that order; junction bases with no gene match: 21. The germline V gene encodes CDR1 SGHDT and CDR2 YYEEEE. This CDR3 contains 19 residues. The receptor was isolated from a man aged 45-65 years with COVID-19, enrolled during active disease. The rearrangement links TRBV5-6 to TRBJ2-7, with 10 bases aligning to TRBD2. Material for sequencing was peripheral blood. The CDR3 DNA is TGTGCCAGCAGCTCCGACCGGGAATTACTAGCGGGACCCTTGGGCGAGCAGTACTTC. Encoded protein: CASSSDRELLAGPLGEQYF.